The 8 T cell receptor beta chains below all came from one sample that was sequenced in a study of blood T cell repertoires in COVID-19. TCRdb's table, derived via immunoSEQ multiplex PCR, lists solely in-frame clones and lacks some. Of around 400,000 clones listed, about 88% were seen once; the top ten hold approximately 1.5%. Sequenced: PBMCs or T cells enriched from blood (not recorded which). These receptor sequences come from a woman aged 18-30 years who had been exposed to COVID-19.

Turning to this clone: Other nucleotide sequences in the sample specify the same CDR3. The rearrangement joins TRBV7-2 to TRBJ1-4; D is perhaps TRBD1 (6 bases). This CDR3 contains 14 residues. Germline loops: CDR1 SGHTA, CDR2 FQGNSA. V shed 4 bases and J shed 5 bases, with 11 bases lying between them. CDR3 in amino acids: CASSYRVGNEKLFF. In nucleotides, the CDR3 is TGTGCCAGCAGCTACAGGGTTGGCAATGAAAAACTGTTTTTT.

This clone was recorded only once. The gene calls are TRBV6-4 and TRBJ1-2; D is perhaps TRBD1 (6 bases). CDR3 length: 14 residues. V was cut by 0 bases and J by 4 bases, with 9 bases left in between. Germline CDR1 and CDR2: MRHNA and SNTAGT. CDR3 amino acids: CASSDSRGSYGYTF. In nucleotides, the CDR3 is TGTGCCAGCAGTGACTCGAGGGGGAGCTATGGCTACACCTTC.

The rearrangement links TRBV7-8 to TRBJ2-1; the match to TRBD2 covers 12 bases. After removal of 10 bases from V and 9 bases from J, the junction contained 13 bases not matched to a gene. Germline V gene lookup returns CDR1 SGHVS and CDR2 FQNEAQ. CDR3 length: 15 residues. Here the CDR3 reads CAICPLAGGLCEQFF. CDR3 bases: TGTGCCATATGTCCCCTAGCGGGGGGGCTATGTGAGCAGTTCTTC.

The chain recombines TRBV7-2 with TRBJ2-7; 11 bases match TRBD2. This CDR3 is 18 amino acids long. The V gene end was trimmed by 2 bases and the J gene end by 2 bases; junction bases not matched to a gene: 11. Germline V gene sequence: CDR1 SGHTA, CDR2 FQGNSA. The CDR3 DNA sequence: TGTGCCAGCAGCTTAAGGTGGGCTAGCGGGGGGCCCCCCTACGAGCAGTACTTC. It is translated as CASSLRWASGGPPYEQYF.

V gene TRBV28 combines with J gene TRBJ2-7; 9 bases fit TRBD2. This CDR3 is built from 17 residues. CDR1 is MDHEN and CDR2 is SYDVKM in the germline V gene. J lost 5 bases, V lost 3 bases, and 14 bases had no gene match. DNA of the CDR3: TGTGCCAGCAGTTTGATTTCTAGCGGGACAACTCGGAACGAGCAGTACTTC. It yields the protein CASSLISSGTTRNEQYF. Complete variable domain (other parts from reference TRBV28 and TRBJ2-7): DVKVTQSSRYLVKRTGEKVFLECVQDMDHENMFWYRQDPGLGLRLIYFSYDVKMKEKGDIPEGYSVSREKKERFSLILESASTNQTSMYLCASSLISSGTTRNEQYFGPGTRLTVT.

The rearrangement links TRBV7-3 to TRBJ2-3; D possibly corresponds to TRBD2 (6 bases). The CDR3 is 12 residues long. Germline V CDR1 and CDR2: SGHTA, FQGTGA. V lost 5 bases, J lost 5 bases, and 8 bases lay in between. CDR3 DNA sequence: TGTGCCAGCAGCCCCGGGAGAGATACGCAGTATTTT. This gives the protein CASSPGRDTQYF.

The chain employs TRBV10-3 and TRBJ2-4, with D uncertain. With 0 bases removed from V and 2 bases from J, the gap between germline ends came to 11 bases. The CDR3 is 16 residues long. Germline values: CDR1 ENHRY, CDR2 SYGVKD. The CDR3 spells CAISESNGYSKNIQYF. In DNA, the CDR3 is TGTGCCATCAGTGAGTCGAACGGTTATTCCAAAAACATTCAGTACTTC.

This chain connects TRBV6-5 to TRBJ2-7, with TRBD2 matching 7 bases. Per the germline V gene, CDR1 is MNHEY and CDR2 is SVGAGI. V shed 0 bases, J shed 6 bases, and the junction held 11 bases outside the gene matches. The CDR3 has 16 amino acids. CDR3 sequence: CASSYSKVGRHGEQYF. The CDR3 DNA sequence: TGTGCCAGCAGTTACTCAAAAGTCGGGAGGCACGGCGAGCAGTACTTC.